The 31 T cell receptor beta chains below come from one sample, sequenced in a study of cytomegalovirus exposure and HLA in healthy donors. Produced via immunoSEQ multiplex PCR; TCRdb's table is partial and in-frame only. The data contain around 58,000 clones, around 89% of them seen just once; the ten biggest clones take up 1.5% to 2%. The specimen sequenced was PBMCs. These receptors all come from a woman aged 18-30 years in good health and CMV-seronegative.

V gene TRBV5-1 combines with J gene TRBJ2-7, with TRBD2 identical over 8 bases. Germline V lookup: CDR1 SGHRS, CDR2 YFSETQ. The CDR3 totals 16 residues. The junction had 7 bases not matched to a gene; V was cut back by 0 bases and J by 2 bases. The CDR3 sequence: CASSLAVTSATYEQYF. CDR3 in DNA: TGCGCCAGCAGCTTGGCCGTGACTAGCGCAACCTACGAGCAGTACTTC.

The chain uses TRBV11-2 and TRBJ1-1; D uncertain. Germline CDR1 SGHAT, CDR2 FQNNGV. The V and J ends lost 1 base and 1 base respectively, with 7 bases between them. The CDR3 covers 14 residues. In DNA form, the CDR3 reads TGTGCCAGCAGCTTAGGAGGGTGGAACACTGAAGCTTTCTTT. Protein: CASSLGGWNTEAFF.

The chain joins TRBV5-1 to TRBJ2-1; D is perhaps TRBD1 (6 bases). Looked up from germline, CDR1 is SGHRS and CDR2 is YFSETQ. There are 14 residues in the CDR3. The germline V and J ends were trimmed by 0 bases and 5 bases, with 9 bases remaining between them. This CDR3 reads CASSLDRVDNEQFF. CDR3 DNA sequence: TGCGCCAGCAGCTTGGACAGGGTTGACAATGAGCAGTTCTTC.

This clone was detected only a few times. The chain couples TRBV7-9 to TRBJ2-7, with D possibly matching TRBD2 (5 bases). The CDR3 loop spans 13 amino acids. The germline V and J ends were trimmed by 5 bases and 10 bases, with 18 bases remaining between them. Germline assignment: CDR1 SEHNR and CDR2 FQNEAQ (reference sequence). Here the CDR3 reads CASSPLRRIEQYF. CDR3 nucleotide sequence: TGTGCCAGCAGCCCCCTAAGGAGGATCGAACAGTACTTC. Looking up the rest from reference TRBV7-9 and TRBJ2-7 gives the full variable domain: DTGVSQNPRHKITKRGQNVTFRCDPISEHNRLYWYRQTLGQGPEFLTYFQNEAQLEKSRLLSDRFSAERPKGSFSTLEIQRTEQGDSAMYLCASSPLRRIEQYFGPGTRLTVT.

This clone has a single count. Here the CDR3 DNA reads TGCGCCAGCAGCCCGGTGGCGGGACAGGGGAACAATGAGCAGTTCTTC. Its translation: CASSPVAGQGNNEQFF. The V gene is TRBV5-1, the J gene TRBJ2-1; 10 bases are shared with TRBD1. Per the germline V gene, CDR1 is SGHRS and CDR2 is YFSETQ. Trimming at V came to 4 bases and at J to 5 bases, leaving 9 bases not matched to a gene. This CDR3 spans 16 amino acids.

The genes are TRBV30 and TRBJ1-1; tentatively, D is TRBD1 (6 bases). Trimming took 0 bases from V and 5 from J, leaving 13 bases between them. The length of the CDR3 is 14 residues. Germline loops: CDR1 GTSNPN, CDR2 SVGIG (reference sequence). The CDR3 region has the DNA TGTGCCTGGAGTGTTGCCAGGGGTGGAACTGAAGCTTTCTTT. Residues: CAWSVARGGTEAFF.

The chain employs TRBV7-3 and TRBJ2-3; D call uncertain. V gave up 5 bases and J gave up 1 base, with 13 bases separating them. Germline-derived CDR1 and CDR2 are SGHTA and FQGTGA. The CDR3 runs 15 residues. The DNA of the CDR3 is TGTGCCAGCAGCCGACGAATGGGCGGCACAGATACGCAGTATTTT. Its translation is CASSRRMGGTDTQYF.

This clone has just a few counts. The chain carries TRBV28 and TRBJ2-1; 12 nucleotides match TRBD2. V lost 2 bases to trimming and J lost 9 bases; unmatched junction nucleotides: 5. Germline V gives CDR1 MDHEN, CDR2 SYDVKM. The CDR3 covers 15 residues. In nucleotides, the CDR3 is TGTGCCAGCAGTTTACTAGCGGGAGGGCCAGTTGAGCAGTTCTTC. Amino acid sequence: CASSLLAGGPVEQFF.

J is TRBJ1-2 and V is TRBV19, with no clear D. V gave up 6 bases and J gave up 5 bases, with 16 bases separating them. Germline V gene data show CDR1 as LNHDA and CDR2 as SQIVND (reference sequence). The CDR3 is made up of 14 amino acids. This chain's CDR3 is CASRLQPAAYGYTF. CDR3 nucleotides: TGTGCCAGTAGGCTCCAACCAGCGGCGTATGGCTACACCTTC.

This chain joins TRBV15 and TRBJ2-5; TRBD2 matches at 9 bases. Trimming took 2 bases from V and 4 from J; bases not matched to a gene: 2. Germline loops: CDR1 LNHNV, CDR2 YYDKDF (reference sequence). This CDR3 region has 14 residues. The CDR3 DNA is TGTGCCACCAGCAGACGGCGGGGGGGAGAGACCCAGTACTTC. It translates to CATSRRRGGETQYF. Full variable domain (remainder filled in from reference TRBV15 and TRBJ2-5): DAMVIQNPRYQVTQFGKPVTLSCSQTLNHNVMYWYQQKSSQAPKLLFHYYDKDFNNEADTPDNFQSRRPNTSFCFLDIRSPGLGDTAMYLCATSRRRGGETQYFGPGTRLLVL.

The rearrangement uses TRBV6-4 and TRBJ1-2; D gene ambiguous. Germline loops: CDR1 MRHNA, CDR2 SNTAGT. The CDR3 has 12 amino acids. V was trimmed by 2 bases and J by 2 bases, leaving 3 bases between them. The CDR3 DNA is TGTGCCAGCAGTGACGGCAACTATGGCTACACCTTC. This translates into CASSDGNYGYTF.

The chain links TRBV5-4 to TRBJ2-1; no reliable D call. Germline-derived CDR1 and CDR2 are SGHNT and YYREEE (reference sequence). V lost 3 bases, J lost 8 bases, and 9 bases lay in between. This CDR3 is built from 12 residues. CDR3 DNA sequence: TGTGCCAGCAGCTCGGGTGTAGATGAGCAGTTCTTC. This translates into CASSSGVDEQFF.

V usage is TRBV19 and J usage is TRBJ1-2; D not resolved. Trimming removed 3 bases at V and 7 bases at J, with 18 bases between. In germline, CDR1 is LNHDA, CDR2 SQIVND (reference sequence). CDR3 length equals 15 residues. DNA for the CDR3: TGTGCCAGTAGTATTTATCTTGGAGCCCCGGGTGGCTACACCTTC. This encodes CASSIYLGAPGGYTF.

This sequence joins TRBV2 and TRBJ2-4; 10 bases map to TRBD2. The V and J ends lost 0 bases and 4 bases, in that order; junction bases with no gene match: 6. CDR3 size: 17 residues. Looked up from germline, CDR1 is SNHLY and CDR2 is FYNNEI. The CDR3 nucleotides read TGTGCCAGCAGTGAAGCGCTAACTAGCGGGGCGAAAAACATTCAGTACTTC. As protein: CASSEALTSGAKNIQYF.

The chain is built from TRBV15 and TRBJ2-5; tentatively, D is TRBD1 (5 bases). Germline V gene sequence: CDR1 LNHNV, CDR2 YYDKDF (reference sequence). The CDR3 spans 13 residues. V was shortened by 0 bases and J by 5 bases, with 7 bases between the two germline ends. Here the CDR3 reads CATSRDRAETQYF. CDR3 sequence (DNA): TGTGCCACCAGCAGAGACAGGGCCGAGACCCAGTACTTC.

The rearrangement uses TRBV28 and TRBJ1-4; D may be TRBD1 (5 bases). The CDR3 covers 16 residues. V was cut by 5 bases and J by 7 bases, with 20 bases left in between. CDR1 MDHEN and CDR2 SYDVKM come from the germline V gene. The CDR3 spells CASSLETGLHFEKLFF. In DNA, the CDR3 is TGTGCCAGCAGTCTAGAGACGGGACTTCATTTTGAAAAACTGTTTTTT. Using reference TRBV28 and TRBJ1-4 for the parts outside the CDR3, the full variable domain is DVKVTQSSRYLVKRTGEKVFLECVQDMDHENMFWYRQDPGLGLRLIYFSYDVKMKEKGDIPEGYSVSREKKERFSLILESASTNQTSMYLCASSLETGLHFEKLFFGSGTQLSVL.

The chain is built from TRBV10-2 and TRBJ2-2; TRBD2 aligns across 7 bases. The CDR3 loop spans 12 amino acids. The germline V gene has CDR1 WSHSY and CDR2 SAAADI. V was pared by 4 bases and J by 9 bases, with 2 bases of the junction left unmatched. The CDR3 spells CASSAGGRELFF. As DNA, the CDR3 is TGCGCCAGCAGTGCGGGGGGTCGGGAGCTGTTTTTT.

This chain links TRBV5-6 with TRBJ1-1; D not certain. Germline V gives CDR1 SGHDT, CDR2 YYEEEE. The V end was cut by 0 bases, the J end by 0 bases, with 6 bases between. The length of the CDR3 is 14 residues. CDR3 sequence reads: CASSLGALNTEAFF. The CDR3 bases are TGTGCCAGCAGCTTGGGGGCATTGAACACTGAAGCTTTCTTT.

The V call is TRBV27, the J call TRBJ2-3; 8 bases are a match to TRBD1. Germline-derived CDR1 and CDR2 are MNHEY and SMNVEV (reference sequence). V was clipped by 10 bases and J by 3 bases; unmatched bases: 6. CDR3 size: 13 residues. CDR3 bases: TGTGCCACCTCAGGGGGCGTTACAGATACGCAGTATTTT. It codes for CATSGGVTDTQYF.

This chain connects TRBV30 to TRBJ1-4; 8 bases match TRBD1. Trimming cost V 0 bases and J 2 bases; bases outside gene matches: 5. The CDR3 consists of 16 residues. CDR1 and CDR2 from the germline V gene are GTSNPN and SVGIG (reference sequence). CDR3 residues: CAWSVETGGTNEKLFF. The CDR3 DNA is TGTGCCTGGAGTGTGGAAACAGGGGGTACTAATGAAAAACTGTTTTTT.

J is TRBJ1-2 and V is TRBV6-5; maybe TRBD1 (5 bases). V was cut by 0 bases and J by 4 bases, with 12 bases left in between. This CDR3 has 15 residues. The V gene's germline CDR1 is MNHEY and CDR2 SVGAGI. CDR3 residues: CASSYSSGGSYGYTF. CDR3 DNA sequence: TGTGCCAGCAGTTACTCGTCTGGGGGGAGCTATGGCTACACCTTC.

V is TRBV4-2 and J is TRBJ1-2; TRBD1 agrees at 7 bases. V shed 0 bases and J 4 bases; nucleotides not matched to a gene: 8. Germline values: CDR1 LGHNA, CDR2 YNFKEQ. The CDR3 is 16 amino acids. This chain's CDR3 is CASSQDLRQGGYGYTF. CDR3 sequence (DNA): TGTGCCAGCAGCCAAGATCTGAGACAGGGAGGCTATGGCTACACCTTC.

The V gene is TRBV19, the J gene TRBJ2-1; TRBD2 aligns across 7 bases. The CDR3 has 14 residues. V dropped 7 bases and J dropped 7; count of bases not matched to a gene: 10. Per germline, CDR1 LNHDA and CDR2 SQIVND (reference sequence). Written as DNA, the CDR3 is TGTGCCAGTATTTCAGCGGGGACTAAGAATGAGCAGTTCTTC. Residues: CASISAGTKNEQFF.

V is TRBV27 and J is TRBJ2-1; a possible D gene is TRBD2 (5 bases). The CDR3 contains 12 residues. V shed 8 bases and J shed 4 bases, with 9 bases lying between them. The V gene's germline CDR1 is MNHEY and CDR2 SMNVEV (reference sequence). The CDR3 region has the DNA TGTGCCAGCGGGGAGCCTTACAATGAGCAGTTCTTC. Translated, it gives CASGEPYNEQFF.

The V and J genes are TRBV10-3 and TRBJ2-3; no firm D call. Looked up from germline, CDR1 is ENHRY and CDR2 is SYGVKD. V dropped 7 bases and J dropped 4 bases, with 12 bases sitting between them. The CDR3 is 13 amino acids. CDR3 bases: TGTGCCATCAAGAACTTATCCCCAGATACGCAGTATTTT. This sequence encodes CAIKNLSPDTQYF.

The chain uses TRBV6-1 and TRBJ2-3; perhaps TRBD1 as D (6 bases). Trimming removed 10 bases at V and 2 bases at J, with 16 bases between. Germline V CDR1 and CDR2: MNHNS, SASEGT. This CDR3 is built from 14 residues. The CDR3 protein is CATLGARNTDTQYF. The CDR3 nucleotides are TGTGCCACCCTGGGGGCGCGAAACACAGATACGCAGTATTTT.

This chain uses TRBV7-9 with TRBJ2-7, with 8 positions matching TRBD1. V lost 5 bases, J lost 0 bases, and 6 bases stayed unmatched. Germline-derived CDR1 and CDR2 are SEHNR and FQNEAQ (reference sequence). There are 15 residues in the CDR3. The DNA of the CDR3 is TGTGCCAGCAGCCCGGGACAGGCTATCTCCTACGAGCAGTACTTC. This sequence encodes CASSPGQAISYEQYF. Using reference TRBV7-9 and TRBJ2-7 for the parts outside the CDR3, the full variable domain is DTGVSQNPRHKITKRGQNVTFRCDPISEHNRLYWYRQTLGQGPEFLTYFQNEAQLEKSRLLSDRFSAERPKGSFSTLEIQRTEQGDSAMYLCASSPGQAISYEQYFGPGTRLTVT.

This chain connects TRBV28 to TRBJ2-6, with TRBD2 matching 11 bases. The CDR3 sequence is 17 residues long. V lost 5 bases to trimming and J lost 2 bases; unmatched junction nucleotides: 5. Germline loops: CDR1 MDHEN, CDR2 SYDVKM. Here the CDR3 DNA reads TGTGCCAGCAGTCTCCAACTAGCGGGAGCTGGGGCCAACGTCCTGACTTTC. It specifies CASSLQLAGAGANVLTF.

DNA of the CDR3: TGTGCCAGCAGCCCTCGACAGAACGAGCAGTACTTC. Translation: CASSPRQNEQYF. The chain carries TRBV7-8 and TRBJ2-7; maybe TRBD1 (5 bases). CDR1 is SGHVS, CDR2 FQNEAQ, per germline. V lost 5 bases and J lost 5, with 10 bases in between. The CDR3 extends over 12 amino acids.

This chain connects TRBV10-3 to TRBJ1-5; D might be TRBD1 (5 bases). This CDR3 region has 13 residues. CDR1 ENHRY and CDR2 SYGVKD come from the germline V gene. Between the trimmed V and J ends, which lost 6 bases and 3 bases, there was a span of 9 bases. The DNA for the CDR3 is TGTGCCATCAGGGGGGGTTTCAATCAGCCCCAGCATTTT. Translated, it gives CAIRGGFNQPQHF.

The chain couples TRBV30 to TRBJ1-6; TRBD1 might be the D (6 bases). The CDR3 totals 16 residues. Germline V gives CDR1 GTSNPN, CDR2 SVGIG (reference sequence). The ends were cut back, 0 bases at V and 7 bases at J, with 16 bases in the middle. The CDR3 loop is CAWSVRRAGVNSPLHF. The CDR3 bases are TGTGCCTGGAGTGTACGGCGGGCAGGGGTGAATTCACCCCTCCACTTT.